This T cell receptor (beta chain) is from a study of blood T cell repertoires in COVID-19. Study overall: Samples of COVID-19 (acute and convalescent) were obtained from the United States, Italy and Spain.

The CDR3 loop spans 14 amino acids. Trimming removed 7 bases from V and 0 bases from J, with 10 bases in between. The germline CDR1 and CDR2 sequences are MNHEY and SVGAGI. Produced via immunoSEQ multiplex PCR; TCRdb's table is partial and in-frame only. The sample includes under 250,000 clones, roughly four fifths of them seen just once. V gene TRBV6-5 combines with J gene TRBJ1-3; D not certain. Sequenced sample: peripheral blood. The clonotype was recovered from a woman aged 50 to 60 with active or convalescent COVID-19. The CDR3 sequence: CASIAPGSGNTIYF. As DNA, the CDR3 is TGTGCCAGCATAGCGCCGGGCTCTGGAAACACCATATATTTT.